This record concerns one T cell receptor (beta chain) sequence. V was clipped by 7 bases and J by 10 bases, with 20 bases between them. This CDR3 has 14 amino acids. The V gene's germline CDR1 is LGHDT and CDR2 YNNKEL (reference sequence). The data are from a study of blood T cell repertoires in COVID-19. Study-wide context: Whether acute or convalescent, the COVID-19 samples came from the United States, Italy and Spain. PBMCs, B-cell-depleted T cells, or T cells were the source of the cDNA or gDNA that made up the material.

As processed by the authors: The assay estimated nucleated cells by amplifying reference gene primers. The protocol was immunoSEQ multiplex PCR, while the TCRdb copy is restricted to in-frame clones and leaves out a portion. V, J and clone size were drawn from that table, and D and trimming were deduced from the DNA. The top ten clones hold about 2.5% of a sample with around 400,000 clones, 80% to 90% of them seen once. It was during active infection that Seattle patients were enrolled and then longitudinally followed. The sequence was collected from a woman aged 55-69 years with COVID-19, enrolled during active disease. The J gene is TRBJ2-1, the V gene TRBV3-1 (or the pseudogene TRBV3-2); D is ambiguous. Sequences were obtained from peripheral blood. CDR3 residues: CASTPVTRSGEQFF. DNA for the CDR3: TGTGCCAGCACCCCGGTTACAAGGAGTGGCGAGCAGTTCTTC.